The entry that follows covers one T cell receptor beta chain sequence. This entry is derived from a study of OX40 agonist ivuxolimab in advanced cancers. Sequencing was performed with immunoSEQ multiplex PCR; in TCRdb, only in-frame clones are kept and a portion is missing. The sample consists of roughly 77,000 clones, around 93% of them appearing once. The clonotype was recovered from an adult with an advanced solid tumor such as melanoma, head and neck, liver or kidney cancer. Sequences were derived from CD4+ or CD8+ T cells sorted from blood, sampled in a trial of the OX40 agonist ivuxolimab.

CDR3 residues: CASSKPQAGETQYF. The CDR3 nucleotides read TGCGCCAGCAGTAAGCCTCAGGCTGGGGAGACCCAGTACTTC. The chain couples TRBV10-2 to TRBJ2-5; D is uncertain. This CDR3 spans 14 amino acids. V dropped 5 bases and J dropped 5 bases, with 15 bases sitting between them. Looked up from germline, CDR1 is WSHSY and CDR2 is SAAADI.